Below, 7 T cell receptor beta chains from the same sample are listed, as sequenced in a study of CD8+CD57+ T cells in acquired aplastic anemia. The use of genomic DNA as template underpinned the TCR beta VDJ and CDR3 profiling. TCRdb reprocessed the reads via MiXCR and lists one record per CDR3 protein. The sample shows around 500,000 distinct CDR3 sequences, over 25% of them seen only once. Sequencing was done on patients that had shown CD8+CD57+ cell expansion by flow cytometry. Sequenced input: sorted CD4+, CD8+, or CD8+CD57+ T cells (not recorded which) from PBMCs. The receptors derive from a human donor with aplastic anemia.

The DNA for the CDR3 is TGTGCCAGCAGCTTATCCGGCCCTAGCGGGAATAGACAATATTACAATGAGCAGTTCTTC. Its translation: CASSLSGPSGNRQYYNEQFF. This chain joins TRBV11-1 and TRBJ2-1; 9 bases align to TRBD2. The V and J ends lost 2 bases and 4 bases, in that order; junction bases with no gene match: 18. CDR1 is SGHAT and CDR2 is FQDESV in the germline V gene (reference sequence). The CDR3 has 20 amino acids.

This clonotype has at least ten counts. V gene TRBV2 combines with J gene TRBJ1-2, with D possibly TRBD1 on 6 matching bases. Trimming removed 10 bases from V and 5 bases from J, with 11 bases in between. CDR1 and CDR2 from the germline V gene are SNHLY and FYNNEI. The CDR3 is made up of 11 amino acids. CDR3 DNA: TGTGCCACCGACCAGGGGTATGGCTACACCTTC. Translation: CATDQGYGYTF.

Ten or more counts support this clonotype. The chain carries TRBV11-2 and TRBJ1-6, with D tentatively TRBD1 (5 bases). This CDR3 has 15 residues. Germline V lookup: CDR1 SGHAT, CDR2 FQNNGV. With 6 bases removed from V and 7 bases from J, the gap between germline ends came to 16 bases. The CDR3 protein is CASSHSGQGNSPLHF. The CDR3 DNA follows: TGTGCCAGCAGTCATTCGGGGCAGGGAAATTCACCCCTCCACTTT.

Points on this clonotype: At one boundary the junction diverges from the germline segment, which might be a read error. The rearrangement joins TRBV2 to TRBJ1-2, with a weak D call TRBD1 (5 bases). Germline V lookup: CDR1 SNHLY, CDR2 FYNNEI. The CDR3 is 15 amino acids. CDR3 sequence (DNA): TGTGCCAGCGGTGACCTCAGGGAGCGCGTTCATGGCTACACCTTC. This gives the protein CASGDLRERVHGYTF. The full variable domain, completed using reference TRBV2 and TRBJ1-2, is EPEVTQTPSHQVTQMGQEVILRCVPISNHLYFYWYRQILGQKVEFLVSFYNNEISEKSEIFDDQFSVERPDGSNFTLKIRSTKLEDSAMYFCASGDLRERVHGYTFGSGTRLTVV.

This sequence joins TRBV11-1 and TRBJ2-1; D is perhaps TRBD2 (6 bases). The CDR3 has 14 residues. Trimming pared 6 bases from V and 0 bases from J, leaving 9 bases between. CDR1 is SGHAT and CDR2 is FQDESV in the germline V gene (reference sequence). The CDR3 bases are TGTGCCAGCAGGGGACTCCGCTCCTACAATGAGCAGTTCTTC. Translated, it gives CASRGLRSYNEQFF.

Concerning this clonotype itself: This sequence may be a read error, since a much larger clone differs from it by one base. The chain uses TRBV12-3 or TRBV12-4 and TRBJ1-2, with 9 positions matching TRBD1. This CDR3 contains 13 residues. V was pared by 6 bases and J by 9 bases, with 8 bases of the junction left unmatched. The CDR3 sequence: CASRTGQGFCYTF. CDR3 sequence (DNA): TGTGCCAGCAGGACGGGACAGGGTTTTTGCTACACCTTC.

The J gene is TRBJ2-7, the V gene TRBV20-1; D possibly matches TRBD1 or TRBD2 (6 bases each). Germline values: CDR1 DFQATT, CDR2 SNEGSKA (reference sequence). The V and J ends lost 3 bases and 2 bases respectively, with 20 bases between them. The CDR3 totals 16 residues. The CDR3 here is CSASKGPGGSPYEQYF. DNA of the CDR3: TGCAGTGCTAGTAAGGGTCCCGGGGGCAGTCCCTACGAGCAGTACTTC.